What follows are 12 T cell receptor beta chains derived from one specimen sequenced in a study of T cells in tuberculosis. Sorting used thawed, overnight-rested PBMC stained with anti-CD3, a viability dye and GMM-loaded CD1B tetramer. C32 glucose monomycolate from Rhodococcus equi was loaded onto the CD1B tetramers. Assay used: immunoSEQ multiplex PCR; TCRdb lists only in-frame clones, some missing. The sample carries tens of thousands of clones, under 95% recorded once. Sequencing input: CD1b-GMM tetramer-negative cells sorted from PBMCs. All receptors derive from an adult woman with latent tuberculosis.

This clone was found once. The J gene is TRBJ1-2, the V gene TRBV6-1, with 10 bases identical to TRBD1. Germline V lookup: CDR1 MNHNS, CDR2 SASEGT. CDR3 size: 14 residues. Germline trimming cut 8 bases from V and 4 bases from J; bases unmatched to any gene: 7. The CDR3 region is CASRGTGVFYGYTF. In DNA, the CDR3 is TGTGCCAGCCGGGGGACAGGGGTTTTCTATGGCTACACCTTC.

As to this clone: The same CDR3 arises from other DNA sequences in this sample as well. The chain carries TRBV2 and TRBJ1-2; D is possibly TRBD1 (5 bases). The CDR3 extends over 13 amino acids. CDR1 is SNHLY and CDR2 is FYNNEI in the germline V gene. V was trimmed by 1 base and J by 4 bases, leaving 7 bases between them. DNA for the CDR3: TGTGCCAGCAGTGAAGAAGGGGTCTATGGCTACACCTTC. Translated: CASSEEGVYGYTF. The variable domain in full, with the rest retrieved from reference TRBV2 and TRBJ1-2, is EPEVTQTPSHQVTQMGQEVILRCVPISNHLYFYWYRQILGQKVEFLVSFYNNEISEKSEIFDDQFSVERPDGSNFTLKIRSTKLEDSAMYFCASSEEGVYGYTFGSGTRLTVV.

The CDR3 here is CSVVLLGGLDNEQFF. CDR3 sequence (DNA): TGCAGCGTTGTCCTATTGGGGGGTTTGGACAATGAGCAGTTCTTC. This sequence joins TRBV29-1 and TRBJ2-1; a possible D gene is TRBD2 (6 bases). The germline V gene has CDR1 SQVTM and CDR2 ANQGSEA. The CDR3 totals 15 residues. Trimming stripped 4 bases from V and 5 bases from J, with 18 bases between.

The chain links TRBV7-8 to TRBJ2-3; 8 bases fit TRBD1. Trimming took 5 bases from V and 6 from J; bases not matched to a gene: 10. Germline CDR1 reads SGHVS; CDR2 reads FQNEAQ. The CDR3 sequence is 15 residues long. The CDR3 spells CASSLDRGAGDTQYF. In DNA form, the CDR3 reads TGTGCCAGCAGCCTAGACAGGGGAGCTGGGGATACGCAGTATTTT.

CDR3 loop: CAWSRTNYEQYF. CDR3 in DNA: TGTGCCTGGAGTAGAACAAATTACGAGCAGTACTTC. This chain connects TRBV30 to TRBJ2-7; D remains ambiguous. This CDR3 has 12 amino acids. The germline V gene has CDR1 GTSNPN and CDR2 SVGIG (reference sequence). Trimming took off 2 bases at V and 4 bases at J, with 9 bases between the two ends. Based on the CDR3 plus reference TRBV30 and TRBJ2-7, the full variable domain is SQTIHQWPATLVQPVGSPLSLECTVEGTSNPNLYWYRQAAGRGLQLLFYSVGIGQISSEVPQNLSASRPQDRQFILSSKKLLLSDSGFYLCAWSRTNYEQYFGPGTRLTVT.

The chain links TRBV13 to TRBJ1-1; 7 bases fit TRBD1. The germline gives CDR1 PRHDT, CDR2 FYEKMQ (reference sequence). The CDR3 is made up of 13 amino acids. V lost 3 bases to trimming and J lost 4 bases; unmatched junction nucleotides: 2. The CDR3 spells CASSLGQSTEAFF. The DNA of the CDR3 is TGTGCCAGCAGCTTGGGACAGAGCACTGAAGCTTTCTTT.

This clone was seen once. The chain is built from TRBV7-3 and TRBJ2-1; a possible D gene is TRBD1 (6 bases). The CDR3 length is 14 residues. Trimming stripped 3 bases from V and 8 bases from J, with 14 bases between. Germline V gene sequence: CDR1 SGHTA, CDR2 FQGTGA. The CDR3 loop reads CASSFGQGWDEQFF. The CDR3 region has the DNA TGTGCCAGCAGCTTTGGGCAGGGGTGGGATGAGCAGTTCTTC.

This chain uses TRBV11-3 with TRBJ2-3; D unclear. This CDR3 region has 14 residues. Between the trimmed V and J ends, which lost 5 bases and 4 bases, there was a span of 13 bases. Germline CDR1 is SGHNT and CDR2 is YENEEA. CDR3 region: CASSAALISDTQYF. CDR3 DNA sequence: TGTGCCAGCAGCGCGGCCCTTATTTCAGATACGCAGTATTTT.

The chain combines TRBV27 with TRBJ2-2; TRBD2 is a possible D gene (6 bases). The germline CDR1 and CDR2 sequences are MNHEY and SMNVEV (reference sequence). CDR3 size: 16 residues. V was clipped by 1 base and J by 0 bases, with 9 bases between them. The chain's CDR3 is CASSLFGGSNTGELFF. CDR3 nucleotide sequence: TGTGCCAGCAGTTTATTCGGGGGTTCGAACACCGGGGAGCTGTTTTTT.

V and J are TRBV29-1 and TRBJ1-5; D is unclear. The CDR3 extends over 13 amino acids. Trimming took 4 bases from V and 7 from J, leaving 14 bases between them. Germline assignment: CDR1 SQVTM and CDR2 ANQGSEA. Here the CDR3 DNA reads TGCAGCGTTGGGCGCGCGGCGGGCCAGCCCCAGCATTTT. Encoded protein: CSVGRAAGQPQHF.

The CDR3 coding sequence is TGTGCCAGTAGTACAACCGGGACAGGCAATCAGCCCCAGCATTTT. This gives the protein CASSTTGTGNQPQHF. The genes are TRBV19 and TRBJ1-5, with 7 bases fitting TRBD1. This CDR3 spans 15 amino acids. The germline V gene encodes CDR1 LNHDA and CDR2 SQIVND (reference sequence). The junction had 5 bases not matched to a gene; V was cut back by 4 bases and J by 2 bases.

This clone appeared a single time. The chain couples TRBV2 to TRBJ1-6, with 8 bases fitting TRBD1. After removal of 6 bases from V and 0 bases from J, the junction contained 10 bases not matched to a gene. Germline loops: CDR1 SNHLY, CDR2 FYNNEI. The CDR3 is 18 residues long. The CDR3: CASSEGQEFFSYNSPLHF. The CDR3 DNA reads as TGTGCCAGCAGCGAGGGACAGGAGTTTTTCTCCTATAATTCACCCCTCCACTTT.